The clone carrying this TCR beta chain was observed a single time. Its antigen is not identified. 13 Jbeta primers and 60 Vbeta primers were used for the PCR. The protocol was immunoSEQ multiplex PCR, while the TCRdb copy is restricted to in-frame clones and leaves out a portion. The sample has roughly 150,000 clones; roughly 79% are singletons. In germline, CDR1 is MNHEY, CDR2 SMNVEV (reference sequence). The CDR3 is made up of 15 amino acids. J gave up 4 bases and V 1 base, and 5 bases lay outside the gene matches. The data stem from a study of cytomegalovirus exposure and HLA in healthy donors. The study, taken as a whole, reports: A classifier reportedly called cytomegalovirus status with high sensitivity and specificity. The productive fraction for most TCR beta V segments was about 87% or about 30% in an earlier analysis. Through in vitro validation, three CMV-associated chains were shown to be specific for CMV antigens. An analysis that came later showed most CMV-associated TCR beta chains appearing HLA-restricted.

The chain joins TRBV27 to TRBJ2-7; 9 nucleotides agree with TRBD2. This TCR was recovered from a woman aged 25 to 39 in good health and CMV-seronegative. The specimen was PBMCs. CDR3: CASSLWPSGEYEQYF. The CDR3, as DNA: TGTGCCAGCAGTTTATGGCCTAGCGGGGAATACGAGCAGTACTTC.